The 17 T cell receptor beta chains presented below share a single source sample, sequenced in a study of cytomegalovirus exposure and HLA in healthy donors. The PCR used 60 Vbeta and 13 Jbeta primers. TCRdb's copy holds only in-frame clones and misses some; the assay was immunoSEQ multiplex PCR. The sample records approximately 120,000 clones, 70% to 80% being singletons. Sequencing was done on a sample of PBMCs. These receptors all stem from a woman between 40 and 55 years old in good health and CMV-seropositive.

This chain joins TRBV27 and TRBJ1-2; D remains unclear. Trimming cost V 5 bases and J 0 bases, with 10 bases left between them. The V gene's germline CDR1 is MNHEY and CDR2 SMNVEV (reference sequence). There are 14 residues in the CDR3. The CDR3 coding sequence is TGTGCCAGCAGTCCCATACAGACTAACTATGGCTACACCTTC. Amino acids: CASSPIQTNYGYTF.

V usage is TRBV2 and J usage is TRBJ1-4; D might be TRBD1 (6 bases). CDR3 length: 14 amino acids. The germline gives CDR1 SNHLY, CDR2 FYNNEI. Trimming took 5 bases from V and 7 from J, leaving 14 bases between them. The CDR3 region is CASSSGTRGEKLFF. CDR3 DNA: TGTGCCAGCAGTTCCGGGACAAGAGGTGAAAAACTGTTTTTT.

The CDR3 DNA is TGTGCCACCAGCAGACCCACAGGGTACAATGAGCAGTTCTTC. As protein: CATSRPTGYNEQFF. V is TRBV15 and J is TRBJ2-1, with a weak D call TRBD1 (6 bases). CDR3 length: 14 residues. Germline loops: CDR1 LNHNV, CDR2 YYDKDF (reference sequence). Between the trimmed V and J ends, which lost 2 bases and 4 bases, there was a span of 9 bases.

The genes are TRBV10-3 and TRBJ2-3; 8 bases are shared with TRBD2. The V segment lost 8 bases and the J segment 2 bases; nucleotides outside the gene matches: 6. This CDR3 region has 14 residues. Germline CDR1 is ENHRY and CDR2 is SYGVKD. The CDR3 region has the DNA TGTGCCATCCGTCAAGCGGGGGACACAGATACGCAGTATTTT. This sequence encodes CAIRQAGDTDTQYF.

This chain joins TRBV30 and TRBJ1-6; D ambiguous. The V gene lost 0 bases and the J gene lost 13 bases, with 10 bases spanning the gap. This CDR3 is built from 12 residues. Germline loops: CDR1 GTSNPN, CDR2 SVGIG (reference sequence). CDR3 sequence: CAWSVPQWPLHF. The CDR3 bases are TGTGCCTGGAGTGTACCCCAGTGGCCCCTCCACTTT.

The chain uses TRBV27 and TRBJ1-2; D possibly corresponds to TRBD1 (5 bases). The germline V gene has CDR1 MNHEY and CDR2 SMNVEV (reference sequence). The V and J ends lost 3 bases and 4 bases respectively, with 15 bases between them. The CDR3 sequence is 15 residues long. This CDR3 reads CASSLVGHKSYGYTF. In DNA, the CDR3 is TGTGCCAGCAGTTTGGTTGGACATAAGAGCTATGGCTACACCTTC.

This rearrangement joins TRBV18 to TRBJ2-1; D is perhaps TRBD2 (6 bases). V lost 2 bases to trimming and J lost 9 bases, with 14 bases between them. CDR1 is KGHSH and CDR2 is LQKENI in the germline V gene. The CDR3 totals 14 residues. The CDR3, as DNA: TGTGCCAGCTCACCAACTCCAGCGGGCGGTGAGCAGTTCTTC. Protein: CASSPTPAGGEQFF. The full variable domain, completed using reference TRBV18 and TRBJ2-1, is NAGVMQNPRHLVRRRGQEARLRCSPMKGHSHVYWYRQLPEEGLKFMVYLQKENIIDESGMPKERFSAEFPKEGPSILRIQQVVRGDSAAYFCASSPTPAGGEQFFGPGTRLTVL.

This chain links TRBV11-2 with TRBJ1-2; D perhaps matches TRBD1 (6 bases). CDR3 length: 13 residues. V was pared by 5 bases and J by 6 bases, with 13 bases between. In germline, CDR1 is SGHAT, CDR2 FQNNGV. The CDR3 loop is CASSPTGIHGYTF. DNA of the CDR3: TGTGCCAGCAGCCCCACAGGGATACATGGCTACACCTTC.

This clone was picked up a small number of times. This chain links TRBV6-6 with TRBJ1-2; 9 positions match TRBD1. CDR1 and CDR2 (germline): MNHNY, SVGAGI (reference sequence). The CDR3 is 14 residues long. V lost 6 bases and J lost 4; bases outside the gene matches: 6. CDR3 coding DNA: TGTGCCAGCAGCAACGGACAGGGGACCTATGGCTACACCTTC. Amino acids: CASSNGQGTYGYTF.

This clone was seen a single time. The chain links TRBV30 to TRBJ1-6, with 9 nucleotides matching TRBD1. The CDR3 totals 15 residues. V shed 8 bases and J 8 bases; nucleotides not matched to a gene: 13. Germline values: CDR1 GTSNPN, CDR2 SVGIG (reference sequence). In DNA, the CDR3 is TGTGCCGGTACTTCCGTGGGACAGGGATATTCACCCCTCCACTTT. Protein sequence: CAGTSVGQGYSPLHF.

The chain is built from TRBV6-4 and TRBJ2-7; no clear D. The CDR3 is 16 residues long. CDR1 is MRHNA, CDR2 SNTAGT, per germline. V dropped 2 bases and J dropped 2 bases, with 16 bases sitting between them. CDR3 DNA: TGTGCCAGCAGTGACCTCGGTGTCGTAGCCACCTACGAGCAGTACTTC. Amino acids: CASSDLGVVATYEQYF.

The V gene is TRBV5-4, the J gene TRBJ1-1, with 7 bases lining up with TRBD1. Trimming cost V 1 base and J 4 bases; bases outside gene matches: 13. Germline loops: CDR1 SGHNT, CDR2 YYREEE (reference sequence). There are 17 residues in the CDR3. The CDR3 is CASSLSYRGKTGTEAFF. The CDR3 nucleotides are TGTGCCAGCAGCTTGTCCTACAGGGGCAAAACGGGCACTGAAGCTTTCTTT.

This chain joins TRBV5-1 and TRBJ1-3, with a tentative D call TRBD1 (5 bases). CDR1 and CDR2 (germline): SGHRS, YFSETQ. Trimming removed 4 bases from V and 0 bases from J, with 11 bases in between. The CDR3 totals 15 residues. CDR3 amino acids: CASSLDGHSGNTIYF. The CDR3 DNA sequence: TGCGCCAGCAGCCTGGACGGACACTCTGGAAACACCATATATTTT.

This chain connects TRBV7-8 to TRBJ2-3; 12 nucleotides line up with TRBD2. With 5 bases clipped from V and 5 bases from J, the junction kept 8 bases outside the gene matches. This CDR3 comprises 16 residues. The germline V gene has CDR1 SGHVS and CDR2 FQNEAQ. Written as DNA, the CDR3 is TGTGCCAGCAGCCTAAGACTAGCGGGGGCGGGAGATACGCAGTATTTT. Amino acid sequence: CASSLRLAGAGDTQYF. The whole variable domain, remainder taken from reference TRBV7-8 and TRBJ2-3, is GAGVSQSPRYKVAKRGQDVALRCDPISGHVSLFWYQQALGQGPEFLTYFQNEAQLDKSGLPSDRFFAERPEGSVSTLKIQRTQQEDSAVYLCASSLRLAGAGDTQYFGPGTRLTVL.

This clone occurred a few times. The V and J genes are TRBV9 and TRBJ2-7; tentative D call: TRBD2 (6 bases). Germline V gene sequence: CDR1 SGDLS, CDR2 YYNGEE. This CDR3 comprises 16 residues. Trimming removed 0 bases from V and 0 bases from J, with 13 bases in between. The CDR3 DNA reads as TGTGCCAGCAGCGTAGGAGGAGGGGCTTTCTCCTACGAGCAGTACTTC. Translating it yields CASSVGGGAFSYEQYF.

The chain uses TRBV5-6 and TRBJ1-2; a possible D gene is TRBD1 (6 bases). Germline CDR1 and CDR2: SGHDT and YYEEEE. V shed 4 bases and J shed 0 bases, with 19 bases lying between them. CDR3 length: 17 amino acids. The CDR3 coding sequence is TGTGCCAGCAGCCCCCGGACCTTCCGACAGGCTAACTATGGCTACACCTTC. The encoded protein is CASSPRTFRQANYGYTF.

The chain links TRBV28 to TRBJ2-2, with D possibly TRBD1 on 5 matching bases. The germline gives CDR1 MDHEN, CDR2 SYDVKM. The CDR3 has 14 amino acids. Deletions cut 9 bases from V and 1 base from J, with 12 bases between. The CDR3 reads CASQGNGNTGELFF. The CDR3 nucleotides read TGTGCCAGTCAGGGCAATGGGAACACCGGGGAGCTGTTTTTT. Looking up the rest from reference TRBV28 and TRBJ2-2 gives the full variable domain: DVKVTQSSRYLVKRTGEKVFLECVQDMDHENMFWYRQDPGLGLRLIYFSYDVKMKEKGDIPEGYSVSREKKERFSLILESASTNQTSMYLCASQGNGNTGELFFGEGSRLTVL.